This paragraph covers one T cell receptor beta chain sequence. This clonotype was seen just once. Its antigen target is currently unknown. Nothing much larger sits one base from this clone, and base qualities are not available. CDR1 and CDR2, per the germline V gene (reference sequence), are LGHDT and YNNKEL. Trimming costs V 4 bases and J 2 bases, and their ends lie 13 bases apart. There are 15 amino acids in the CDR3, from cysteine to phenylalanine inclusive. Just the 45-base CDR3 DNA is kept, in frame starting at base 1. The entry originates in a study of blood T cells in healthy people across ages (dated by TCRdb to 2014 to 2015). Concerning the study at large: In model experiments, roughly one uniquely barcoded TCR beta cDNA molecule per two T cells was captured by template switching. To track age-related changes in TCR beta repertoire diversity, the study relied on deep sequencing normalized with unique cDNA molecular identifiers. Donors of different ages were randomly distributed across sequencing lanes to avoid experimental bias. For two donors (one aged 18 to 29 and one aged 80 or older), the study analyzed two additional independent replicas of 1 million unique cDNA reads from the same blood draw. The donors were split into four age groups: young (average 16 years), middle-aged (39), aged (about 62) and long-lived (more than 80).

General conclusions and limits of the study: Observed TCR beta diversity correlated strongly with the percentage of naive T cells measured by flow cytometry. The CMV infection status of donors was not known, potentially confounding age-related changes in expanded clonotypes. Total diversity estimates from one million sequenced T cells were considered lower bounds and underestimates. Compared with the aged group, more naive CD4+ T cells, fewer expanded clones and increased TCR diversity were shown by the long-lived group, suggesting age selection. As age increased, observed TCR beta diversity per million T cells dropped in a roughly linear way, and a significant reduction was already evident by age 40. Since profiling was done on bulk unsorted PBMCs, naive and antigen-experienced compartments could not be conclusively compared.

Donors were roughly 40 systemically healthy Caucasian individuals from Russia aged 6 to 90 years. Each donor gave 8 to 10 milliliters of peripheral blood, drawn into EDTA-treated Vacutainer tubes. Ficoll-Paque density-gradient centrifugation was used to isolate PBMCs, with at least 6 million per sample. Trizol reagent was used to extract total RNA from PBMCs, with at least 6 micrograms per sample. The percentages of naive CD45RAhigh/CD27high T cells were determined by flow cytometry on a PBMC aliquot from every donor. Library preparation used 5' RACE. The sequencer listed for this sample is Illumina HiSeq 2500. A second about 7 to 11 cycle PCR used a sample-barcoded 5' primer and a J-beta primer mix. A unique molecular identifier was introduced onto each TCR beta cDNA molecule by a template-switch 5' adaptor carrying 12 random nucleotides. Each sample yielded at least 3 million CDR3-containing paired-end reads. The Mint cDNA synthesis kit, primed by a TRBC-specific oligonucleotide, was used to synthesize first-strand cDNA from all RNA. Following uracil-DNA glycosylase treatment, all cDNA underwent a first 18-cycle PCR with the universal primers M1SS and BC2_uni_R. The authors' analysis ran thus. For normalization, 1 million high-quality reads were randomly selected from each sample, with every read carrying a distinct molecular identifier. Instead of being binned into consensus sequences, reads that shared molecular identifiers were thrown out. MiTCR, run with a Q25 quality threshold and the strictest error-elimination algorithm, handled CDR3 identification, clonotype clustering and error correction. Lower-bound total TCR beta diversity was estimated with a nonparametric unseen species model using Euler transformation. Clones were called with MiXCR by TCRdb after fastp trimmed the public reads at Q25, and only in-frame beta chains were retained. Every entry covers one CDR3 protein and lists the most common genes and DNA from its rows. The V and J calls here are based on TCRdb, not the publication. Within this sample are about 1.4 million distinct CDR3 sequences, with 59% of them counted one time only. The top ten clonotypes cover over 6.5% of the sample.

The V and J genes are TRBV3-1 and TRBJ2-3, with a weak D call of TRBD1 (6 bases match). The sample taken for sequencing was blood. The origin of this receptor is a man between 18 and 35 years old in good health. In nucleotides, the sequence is TGTGCCAGCAGCCCCCAGGGGAAGTACACAGATACGCAGTATTTT. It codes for CASSPQGKYTDTQYF.